The rows below give T cell receptor beta chains drawn from one sample of a study of blood T cell repertoires in COVID-19. Produced via immunoSEQ multiplex PCR; TCRdb's table is partial and in-frame only. Of just over 95,000 clones listed, about nine tenths are singletons. The sequenced sample consisted of peripheral blood. Receptors were obtained from a man aged 50 to 60 with acute or convalescent COVID-19. CDR3s leave out the opening cysteine and the closing phenylalanine or tryptophan.

V gene	J gene	CDR3 protein
TRBV4-3	TRBJ1-2	ASSRTRDSSNYGYT
TRBV19	TRBJ2-6	ASSLRGSGANVLT
TRBV7-9	TRBJ2-7	ASSRGGEQY
TRBV19	TRBJ2-7	ASSGGLAGGHEQY
TRBV11-2	TRBJ2-1	ASSLGGGLASYNEQF
TRBV24-1	TRBJ2-3	ATSDLGRGNTDTQY
TRBV4-2	TRBJ2-1	ASSQVFLAGDNEQF
TRBV19	TRBJ2-1	ASSLNPTNRVEQF
TRBV5-8	TRBJ2-3	ASSLGDRSTDTQY
TRBV19	TRBJ2-3	ASSIERDKCTDTQY
TRBV12-5	TRBJ1-3	ASGLVTGSPGNTIY
TRBV6-6	TRBJ1-3	ASSYDFSGNTIY
TRBV29-1	TRBJ2-2	SGGHNTGELF
TRBV19	TRBJ2-2	ASSIATGELF
TRBV7-2	TRBJ2-7	ASSYRGTSGSYEQY
TRBV7-9	TRBJ1-3	ASSFGDRKGNTIY
TRBV5-1	TRBJ2-1	ASRKITSGTSYYNEQF
TRBV6-1	TRBJ1-3	ASEDRFGNTIY
TRBV2	TRBJ2-3	ASSAQGSDTQY
TRBV11-2	TRBJ2-5	ASSLGWAGRGDGTQY
TRBV5-1	TRBJ2-7	ASSTGTNPYEQY
TRBV24-1	TRBJ1-2	ATSEAGTAGYGYT
TRBV6-5	TRBJ1-2	ASRGPRSGYGYT
TRBV19	TRBJ2-7	ASSPRTSGRALTSEQY
TRBV9	TRBJ2-5	ASGQGEETQY
TRBV6-7	TRBJ2-7	ASSYSKTRESDEQY
TRBV5-1	TRBJ2-1	ASSLEGGDYNEQF
TRBV5-6	TRBJ1-5	ASSWSPGRPQH